The clone carrying this T cell receptor beta chain has just a few counts. TCRdb recomputed calls from the 5' RACE reads with MiXCR, one row per CDR3 protein. The sample yields around 1.7 million distinct CDR3 sequences, about 31% seen once. The sample is drawn from a study of identical twins. The CDR3 has 17 amino acids. Germline V gives CDR1 LGHNA, CDR2 YNFKEQ. The junction had 7 bases not matched to a gene; V was cut back by 3 bases and J by 2 bases. Material for sequencing was cord blood. The genes are TRBV4-2 and TRBJ2-1; 10 nucleotides match TRBD2. The source of this sequence is a newborn girl in good health. The DNA for the CDR3 is TGTGCCAGCAGCCAGGATCGTACTAGCGGGGCCTACAATGAGCAGTTCTTC. It is translated as CASSQDRTSGAYNEQFF.